Given below is one T cell receptor beta chain in context. V was trimmed by 3 bases and J by 1 base, leaving 11 bases between them. The CDR3 has 15 amino acids. CDR1 is KGHDR and CDR2 is SFDVKD in the germline V gene. Only in-frame clones appear in the TCRdb table, and some are missing; sequencing was by immunoSEQ multiplex PCR. The table lists 140,000 to 150,000 clones, 78% of them singletons. The data originate from a study of blood T cell repertoires in COVID-19. The recovered donors of Cohort 3 showed two negative PCRs, clearance, or symptom resolution. The chain couples TRBV24-1 to TRBJ1-1; D uncertain. This clonotype was obtained from a woman aged 45-60 years who had recovered from COVID-19. Sequencing was done on a sample of PBMCs or T cells enriched from blood (not recorded which). CDR3 in amino acids: CATSDGGFGNTEAFF. In DNA form, the CDR3 reads TGTGCCACCAGTGATGGAGGGTTCGGGAACACTGAAGCTTTCTTT.